The clone carrying this TCR beta chain was detected a few times. As yet, its antigen is unknown. Trimming took 1 base from V and 1 from J, leaving 10 bases between them. This CDR3 is 16 amino acids long. Germline CDR1 reads SGHVS; CDR2 reads FQNEAQ. A second roughly 6 to 12 cycle PCR used barcoded and J-beta primers. The template-switch adaptor was a 5' adaptor with 12 random nucleotides. It tagged each cDNA molecule. A single record per CDR3 protein comes from TCRdb applying MiXCR to the 5' RACE reads. This table has 1.6 million or so distinct CDR3 sequences, roughly 32% appearing once. These data are taken from a study of blood T cells in healthy people across ages. Notes on the study in general: Diversity estimated from one million T cells was considered an underestimate.

Aged about 6 to 100, donors were systemically healthy Caucasians from Russia. This sequence originates from a woman in her twenties or thirties in good health. The sample consisted of blood. The chain carries TRBV7-8 and TRBJ1-4; D ambiguous. CDR3 loop: CASSLDRWGTNEKLFF. The DNA for the CDR3 is TGTGCCAGCAGCTTAGATCGGTGGGGAACTAATGAAAAACTGTTTTTT.